The T cell receptor (beta chain) under discussion was sequenced for a study of T cells in Graves' hyperthyroidism and ophthalmopathy. Overall study results and limits: Most thyroid clonotypes expanded above 0.001 appeared in blood too.

The V gene's germline CDR1 is SSHAT and CDR2 FNYEAQ (reference sequence). This CDR3 has 15 residues. This clonotype came up many times. The antigen remains undetermined. One end of the junction varies from germline; a read error may be responsible. RNA transcripts were the template for amplifying TCR beta CDR3 regions. First-round RT-PCR targeting the TCR CDR3 was performed with the HTBI primer set. TCRdb independently ran MiXCR on the multiplex PCR reads; one entry per CDR3 protein. The sample lists about 350,000 distinct CDR3 sequences; roughly 19% were seen once. The chain carries TRBV7-7 and TRBJ2-5, with TRBD2 matching 11 bases. The TCR was taken from a woman under 30 with Graves' hyperthyroidism. Sequenced material: blood. The CDR3 protein is CASSPLAGGQETQYF. The CDR3 DNA reads TGTGCTAGCAGCCCTTTAGCGGGAGGGCAAGAGACCCAGTACTTC.